The 31 T cell receptor beta chains reported below all come from one sample, sequenced in a study of blood T cell repertoires in COVID-19. Sequenced by immunoSEQ multiplex PCR; TCRdb stores in-frame clones only, minus some. The table has about 59,000 clones, roughly 78% seen once. The specimen sequenced was peripheral blood. Receptors originate from a man aged 55-75 years with acute or convalescent COVID-19.

The CDR3 reads CASSLARQGYGYTF. CDR3 coding DNA: TGTGCCAGCAGCTTAGCTCGACAGGGCTATGGCTACACCTTC. V gene TRBV7-2 combines with J gene TRBJ1-2; the match to TRBD1 covers 7 bases. The ends lost 0 bases at V and 4 bases at J; junction bases unmatched: 2. The CDR3 totals 14 residues. In germline, CDR1 is SGHTA, CDR2 FQGNSA.

J is TRBJ1-4 and V is TRBV6-5; no reliable D call. This CDR3 has 13 amino acids. Germline CDR1 is MNHEY and CDR2 is SVGAGI. Trimming stripped 11 bases from V and 7 bases from J, with 17 bases between. CDR3 in amino acids: CACQAEEGEKLFF. CDR3 DNA sequence: TGTGCCTGCCAGGCTGAAGAGGGTGAAAAACTGTTTTTT.

V and J are TRBV2 and TRBJ2-1, with a tentative D call TRBD2 (7 bases). This CDR3 is built from 15 residues. The V end was cut by 8 bases, the J end by 6 bases, with 20 bases between. Per the germline V gene, CDR1 is SNHLY and CDR2 is FYNNEI. The DNA for the CDR3 is TGTGCCAGCCACATACCTCGGGGGGCAAGCAATGAGCAGTTCTTC. Translating it yields CASHIPRGASNEQFF.

This clone was recorded a few times. The V call is TRBV5-5, the J call TRBJ1-6; D is possibly TRBD1 (5 bases). CDR3 length: 14 amino acids. CDR1 is SGHKS, CDR2 YYEKEE, per germline (reference sequence). The germline V and J ends were trimmed by 3 bases and 8 bases, with 12 bases remaining between them. CDR3 in DNA: TGTGCCAGCAGCTGGGGGGTTATCGATTCACCCCTCCACTTT. As protein: CASSWGVIDSPLHF.

The V and J genes are TRBV24-1 and TRBJ1-4; D gene unclear. V was trimmed by 6 bases and J by 3 bases, leaving 4 bases between them. The CDR3 covers 12 residues. Germline V gene data show CDR1 as KGHDR and CDR2 as SFDVKD. CDR3 loop: CATSSANEKLFF. The DNA for the CDR3 is TGTGCCACCAGTTCGGCTAATGAAAAACTGTTTTTT.

This chain links TRBV7-9 with TRBJ2-3; TRBD1 agrees at 8 bases. J gave up 0 bases and V 1 base, and 6 bases lay outside the gene matches. Germline assignment: CDR1 SEHNR and CDR2 FQNEAQ (reference sequence). The CDR3 covers 17 residues. CDR3: CASSLGPGQGSTDTQYF. The CDR3 nucleotides are TGTGCCAGCAGCTTAGGACCCGGACAGGGCAGCACAGATACGCAGTATTTT.

The chain is built from TRBV5-1 and TRBJ2-3; 13 bases agree with TRBD2. The ends lost 0 bases at V and 5 bases at J; junction bases unmatched: 15. Germline CDR1 reads SGHRS; CDR2 reads YFSETQ. CDR3 length: 20 amino acids. The CDR3 coding sequence is TGCGCCAGCAGCTTGGCCGCGAGGACTAGCGGGAGTTTGAGTAGAGATACGCAGTATTTT. Its protein product is CASSLAARTSGSLSRDTQYF.

This clone has a handful of counts. The chain joins TRBV10-3 to TRBJ1-1; 9 nucleotides line up with TRBD1. Germline V lookup: CDR1 ENHRY, CDR2 SYGVKD. The CDR3 contains 15 residues. Trimming cost V 2 bases and J 6 bases; bases outside gene matches: 7. The CDR3 region is CAISEGGQGSPEAFF. In DNA form, the CDR3 reads TGTGCCATCAGTGAGGGGGGACAGGGCTCGCCTGAAGCTTTCTTT.

This rearrangement joins TRBV10-3 to TRBJ2-5; 8 positions agree with TRBD1. CDR1 is ENHRY and CDR2 is SYGVKD in the germline V gene. J gave up 2 bases and V 0 bases, and 2 bases lay outside the gene matches. This CDR3 has 15 amino acids. CDR3 sequence reads: CAISESGTGQETQYF. CDR3 DNA: TGTGCCATCAGTGAGTCGGGGACAGGTCAAGAGACCCAGTACTTC.

V usage is TRBV5-5 and J usage is TRBJ2-7, with D tentatively TRBD2 (6 bases). The germline CDR1 and CDR2 sequences are SGHKS and YYEKEE (reference sequence). V lost 2 bases and J 6 bases, leaving 18 bases between the germline ends. This CDR3 spans 15 amino acids. This CDR3 reads CASSFGDFGGFEQYF. Here the CDR3 DNA reads TGTGCCAGCAGCTTTGGGGACTTTGGGGGTTTCGAGCAGTACTTC.

The chain carries TRBV2 and TRBJ1-4; no clear D gene. The germline CDR1 and CDR2 sequences are SNHLY and FYNNEI. V lost 6 bases and J 0 bases, leaving 8 bases between the germline ends. The CDR3 runs to 14 residues. The CDR3 is CASRARSTNEKLFF. The CDR3 DNA reads TGTGCCAGCAGGGCCCGTTCAACTAATGAAAAACTGTTTTTT.

The J gene is TRBJ2-5, the V gene TRBV6-5; 10 bases line up with TRBD1. The germline CDR1 and CDR2 sequences are MNHEY and SVGAGI. The CDR3 has 14 residues. J was trimmed by 2 bases and V by 6 bases; bases with no gene match: 3. CDR3 in DNA: TGTGCCAGCAGCCTGGACAGGGGGCAAGAGACCCAGTACTTC. Amino acids: CASSLDRGQETQYF.

The rearrangement links TRBV15 to TRBJ2-7, with 11 bases aligning to TRBD2. Germline lookup yields CDR1 LNHNV and CDR2 YYDKDF (reference sequence). There are 15 residues in the CDR3. The junction had 1 base not matched to a gene; V was cut back by 0 bases and J by 3 bases. In DNA form, the CDR3 reads TGTGCCACCAGCAGAGACGGGACTAGCGGCTACGAGCAGTACTTC. It codes for CATSRDGTSGYEQYF.

The gene calls are TRBV5-1 and TRBJ1-4; D might be TRBD1 (6 bases). V dropped 4 bases and J dropped 8 bases, with 18 bases sitting between them. CDR1 is SGHRS, CDR2 YFSETQ, per germline. There are 15 residues in the CDR3. The CDR3 spells CASSLGTSNWEKLFF. The DNA of the CDR3 is TGCGCCAGCAGCCTCGGGACAAGTAATTGGGAAAAACTGTTTTTT.

V is TRBV28 and J is TRBJ1-6, with unresolved D. The ends were cut back, 1 base at V and 17 bases at J, with 9 bases in the middle. Germline CDR1 MDHEN, CDR2 SYDVKM. The CDR3 length is 11 residues. DNA of the CDR3: TGTGCCAGCAGTTTATTATATGAGGTCCACTTT. Its translation: CASSLLYEVHF. The entire variable domain, with the rest obtained from reference TRBV28 and TRBJ1-6, is as follows: DVKVTQSSRYLVKRTGEKVFLECVQDMDHENMFWYRQDPGLGLRLIYFSYDVKMKEKGDIPEGYSVSREKKERFSLILESASTNQTSMYLCASSLLYEVHFGNGTRLTVT.

V is TRBV11-2 and J is TRBJ1-5, with TRBD1 as a possible D gene (5 bases). Germline values: CDR1 SGHAT, CDR2 FQNNGV. The CDR3 is 13 amino acids. The V end was cut by 0 bases, the J end by 7 bases, with 7 bases between. This CDR3 reads CASSLERDQPQHF. CDR3 bases: TGTGCCAGCAGCTTAGAGCGGGACCAGCCCCAGCATTTT.

The rearrangement uses TRBV9 and TRBJ2-2, with TRBD2 matching 8 bases. Trimming removed 4 bases from V and 4 bases from J; junction bases left unmatched: 9. The germline V gene has CDR1 SGDLS and CDR2 YYNGEE. The CDR3 runs 16 residues. CDR3: CASSTGGGRSTGELFF. For the CDR3, the DNA is TGTGCCAGCAGCACGGGGGGCGGGAGGAGCACCGGGGAGCTGTTTTTT.

J is TRBJ2-2 and V is TRBV27, with D unclear. Germline V gene sequence: CDR1 MNHEY, CDR2 SMNVEV (reference sequence). V was pared by 6 bases and J by 4 bases, with 9 bases between. The CDR3 runs to 13 residues. This CDR3 reads CASRRRVTGELFF. DNA for the CDR3: TGTGCCAGCAGAAGGAGAGTCACCGGGGAGCTGTTTTTT.

The chain recombines TRBV6-6 with TRBJ2-1, with TRBD1 as a possible D gene (6 bases). The germline CDR1 and CDR2 sequences are MNHNY and SVGAGI (reference sequence). Trimming cost V 7 bases and J 9 bases, with 13 bases left between them. The CDR3 is 12 residues long. In nucleotides, the CDR3 is TGTGCCAGCACCACCCAAGGGGGTGAGCAGTTCTTC. The encoded protein is CASTTQGGEQFF.

This clone is categorized as medium-sized. The rearrangement joins TRBV11-2 to TRBJ2-7, with 10 positions matching TRBD1. Germline trimming cut 5 bases from V and 3 bases from J; bases unmatched to any gene: 13. In germline, CDR1 is SGHAT, CDR2 FQNNGV. CDR3 size: 17 residues. The CDR3 loop is CASSRLGGGQGHYEQYF. Written as DNA, the CDR3 is TGTGCCAGCAGCCGGCTCGGGGGGGGACAGGGGCACTACGAGCAGTACTTC.

This clone has ten or more counts. The chain links TRBV7-3 to TRBJ2-7; D remains ambiguous. This CDR3 contains 13 residues. Trimming shortened V by 1 base and J by 5 bases, and 9 bases separated the two germline ends. Germline V lookup: CDR1 SGHTA, CDR2 FQGTGA. CDR3 coding DNA: TGTGCCAGCAGCTTAATGGCGGCGGACGAGCAGTACTTC. Translation gives CASSLMAADEQYF.

The chain has TRBV4-2 and TRBJ2-7; perhaps TRBD1 as D (6 bases). Trimming removed 4 bases at V and 3 bases at J, with 10 bases between. CDR3 length equals 13 residues. Germline CDR1 reads LGHNA; CDR2 reads YNFKEQ. The CDR3 reads CASSPRGRYEQYF. In DNA, the CDR3 is TGTGCCAGCAGCCCCAGGGGCCGCTACGAGCAGTACTTC.

The chain recombines TRBV2 with TRBJ2-7, with D possibly TRBD1 on 5 matching bases. V lost 7 bases and J lost 2, with 9 bases in between. Germline-derived CDR1 and CDR2 are SNHLY and FYNNEI. This CDR3 is 12 amino acids long. Here the CDR3 reads CASNRTPYEQYF. Here the CDR3 DNA reads TGTGCCAGCAACAGGACCCCCTACGAGCAGTACTTC.

This sequence joins TRBV5-8 and TRBJ2-3, with a possible D match to TRBD1 (6 bases). CDR1 is SGHTS, CDR2 YDEGEE, per germline. Between the trimmed V and J ends, which lost 0 bases and 5 bases, there was a span of 16 bases. There are 16 residues in the CDR3. CDR3 in DNA: TGTGCCAGCAGCTTGGGAGGGATCTCACAGGGAGATACGCAGTATTTT. It translates to CASSLGGISQGDTQYF.

This clone came up once. V usage is TRBV5-1 and J usage is TRBJ2-7; D not certain. V lost 2 bases to trimming and J lost 6 bases, with 12 bases between them. Germline CDR1 SGHRS, CDR2 YFSETQ. This CDR3 is built from 13 residues. The chain's CDR3 is CASSLEPSGEQYF. The CDR3 DNA follows: TGCGCCAGCAGCTTAGAACCGTCGGGCGAGCAGTACTTC.

The chain recombines TRBV6-5 with TRBJ1-1; 9 bases are a match to TRBD1. Trimming at V came to 6 bases and at J to 5 bases, leaving 7 bases not matched to a gene. CDR3 length equals 14 residues. The germline CDR1 and CDR2 sequences are MNHEY and SVGAGI. The CDR3 DNA follows: TGTGCCAGCAGACAACAGGGGGCTGGAACTGAAGCTTTCTTT. The encoded protein is CASRQQGAGTEAFF.

The CDR3 bases are TGTGCCAGCTCGCTCTCTCGAGCCGATGAAAAACTGTTTTTT. Its translation: CASSLSRADEKLFF. This chain connects TRBV18 to TRBJ1-4, with no clear D. The CDR3 has 14 amino acids. The V gene lost 6 bases and the J gene lost 6 bases, with 14 bases spanning the gap. Germline V gene data show CDR1 as KGHSH and CDR2 as LQKENI.

The rearrangement joins TRBV19 to TRBJ2-1; 10 bases are a match to TRBD2. The CDR3 runs to 15 residues. Germline assignment: CDR1 LNHDA and CDR2 SQIVND (reference sequence). V was pared by 7 bases and J by 4 bases, with 7 bases of the junction left unmatched. The CDR3 nucleotides read TGTGCCAGTACCCCCGGGACTAGCGTATACAATGAGCAGTTCTTC. It translates to CASTPGTSVYNEQFF.

This clone was detected only once. The J gene is TRBJ1-6, the V gene TRBV5-8; 7 bases line up with TRBD1. Germline-derived CDR1 and CDR2 are SGHTS and YDEGEE. CDR3 size: 15 residues. With V trimmed by 4 bases and J by 7 bases, 8 bases remained unmatched. The CDR3 here is CASSLTGQRNSPLHF. The CDR3 DNA reads TGTGCCAGCAGCCTGACAGGGCAGAGAAATTCACCCCTCCACTTT.

The chain carries TRBV7-6 and TRBJ1-2; no clear D. V dropped 2 bases and J dropped 14 bases, with 9 bases sitting between them. Germline loops: CDR1 SGHVS, CDR2 FNYEAQ. This CDR3 spans 10 amino acids. CDR3: CASSLIYVTF. In nucleotides, the CDR3 is TGTGCCAGCAGCTTAATCTACGTAACCTTC.

CDR3 sequence: CASSPRTGGSYEQYF. The DNA for the CDR3 is TGCGCCAGCAGCCCAAGGACAGGGGGCTCCTACGAGCAGTACTTC. The rearrangement uses TRBV5-1 and TRBJ2-7, with 10 bases lining up with TRBD1. Per the germline V gene, CDR1 is SGHRS and CDR2 is YFSETQ. This CDR3 is 15 amino acids long. Unmatched junction bases numbered 4, after V lost 4 bases and J lost 0 bases.